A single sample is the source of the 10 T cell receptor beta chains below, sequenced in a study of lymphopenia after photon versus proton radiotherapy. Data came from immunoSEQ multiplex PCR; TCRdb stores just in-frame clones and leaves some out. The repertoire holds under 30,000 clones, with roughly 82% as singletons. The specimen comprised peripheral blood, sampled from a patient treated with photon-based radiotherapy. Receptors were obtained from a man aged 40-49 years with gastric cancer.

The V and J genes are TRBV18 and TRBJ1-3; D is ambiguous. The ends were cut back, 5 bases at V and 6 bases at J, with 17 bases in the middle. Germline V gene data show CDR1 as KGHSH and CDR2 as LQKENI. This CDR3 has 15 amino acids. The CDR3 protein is CASSSFASPENTIYF. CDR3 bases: TGTGCCAGCTCATCTTTTGCCTCCCCCGAAAACACCATATATTTT.

CDR3 DNA: TGTGCCAGCAGCTTGGGGCTCCAAGAGACCCAGTACTTC. It codes for CASSLGLQETQYF. The rearrangement links TRBV7-2 to TRBJ2-5; the D gene is possibly TRBD1 (5 bases). The CDR3 has 13 residues. Germline assignment: CDR1 SGHTA and CDR2 FQGNSA. The ends were cut back, 3 bases at V and 1 base at J, with 6 bases in the middle.

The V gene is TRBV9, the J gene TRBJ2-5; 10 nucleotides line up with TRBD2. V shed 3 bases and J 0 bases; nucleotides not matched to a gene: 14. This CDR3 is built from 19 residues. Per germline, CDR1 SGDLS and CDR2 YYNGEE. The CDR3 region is CASSAGPGIAGGNQETQYF. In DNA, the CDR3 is TGTGCCAGCAGCGCGGGCCCAGGGATAGCGGGGGGAAACCAAGAGACCCAGTACTTC.

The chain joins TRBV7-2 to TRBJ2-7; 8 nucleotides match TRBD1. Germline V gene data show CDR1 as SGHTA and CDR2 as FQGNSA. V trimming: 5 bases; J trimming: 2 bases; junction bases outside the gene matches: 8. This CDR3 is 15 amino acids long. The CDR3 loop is CASSSNRGIAYEQYF. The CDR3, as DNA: TGTGCCAGCAGCAGCAACAGGGGGATCGCCTACGAGCAGTACTTC.

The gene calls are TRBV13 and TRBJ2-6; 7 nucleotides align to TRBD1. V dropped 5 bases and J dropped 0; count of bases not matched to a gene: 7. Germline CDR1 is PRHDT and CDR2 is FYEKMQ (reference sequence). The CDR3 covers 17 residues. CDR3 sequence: CASSPRTGPSGANVLTF. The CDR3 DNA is TGTGCCAGCAGCCCGCGGACAGGACCCTCTGGGGCCAACGTCCTGACTTTC.

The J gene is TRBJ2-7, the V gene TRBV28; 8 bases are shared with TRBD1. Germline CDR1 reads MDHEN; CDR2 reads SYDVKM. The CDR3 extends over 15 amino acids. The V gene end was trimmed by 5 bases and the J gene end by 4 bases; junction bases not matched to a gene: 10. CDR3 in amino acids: CASSRTGLDRYEQYF. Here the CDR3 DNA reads TGTGCCAGCAGTCGGACAGGGCTCGATAGGTACGAGCAGTACTTC. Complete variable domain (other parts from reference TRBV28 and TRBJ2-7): DVKVTQSSRYLVKRTGEKVFLECVQDMDHENMFWYRQDPGLGLRLIYFSYDVKMKEKGDIPEGYSVSREKKERFSLILESASTNQTSMYLCASSRTGLDRYEQYFGPGTRLTVT.

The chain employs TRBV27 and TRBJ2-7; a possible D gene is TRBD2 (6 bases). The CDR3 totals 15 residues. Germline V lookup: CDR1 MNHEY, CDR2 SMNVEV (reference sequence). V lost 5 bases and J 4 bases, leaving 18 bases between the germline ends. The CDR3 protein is CASSDLAGGEYEQYF. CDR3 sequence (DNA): TGTGCCAGCAGTGACTTAGCCGGCGGGGAGTACGAGCAGTACTTC.

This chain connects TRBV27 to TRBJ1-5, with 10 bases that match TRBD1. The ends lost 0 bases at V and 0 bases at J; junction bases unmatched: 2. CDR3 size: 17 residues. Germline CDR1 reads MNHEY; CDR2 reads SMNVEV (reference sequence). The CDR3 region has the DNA TGTGCCAGCAGTTTATCAGGGGACAGGGGTAGCAATCAGCCCCAGCATTTT. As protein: CASSLSGDRGSNQPQHF.

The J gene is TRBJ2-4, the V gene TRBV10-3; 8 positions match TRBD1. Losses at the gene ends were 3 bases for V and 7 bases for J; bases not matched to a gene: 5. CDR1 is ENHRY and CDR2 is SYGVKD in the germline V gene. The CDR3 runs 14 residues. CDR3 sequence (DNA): TGTGCCATCAGTGATCGGACAGGGTCGAACATTCAGTACTTC. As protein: CAISDRTGSNIQYF.

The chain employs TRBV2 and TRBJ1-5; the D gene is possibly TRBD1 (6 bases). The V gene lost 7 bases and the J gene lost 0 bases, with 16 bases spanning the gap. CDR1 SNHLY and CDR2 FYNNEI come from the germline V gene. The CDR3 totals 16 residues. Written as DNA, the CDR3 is TGTGCCAGCACGGCAAGACAGGCAATTAGCAATCAGCCCCAGCATTTT. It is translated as CASTARQAISNQPQHF.